The 2 T cell receptor beta chains presented below share a single source sample, sequenced in a study of T cell responses to AZD1222 COVID-19 vaccine. Assay used: immunoSEQ multiplex PCR; TCRdb lists only in-frame clones, some missing. The sample lists about 88,000 clones; roughly nine tenths were seen once. The source was peripheral blood, collected 28 days after the second AZD1222 dose. These receptors all come from an adult who received the AZD1222 COVID-19 vaccine.

The CDR3 reads CASSYGSGTGELFF. The CDR3 nucleotides read TGTGCCAGCAGCTACGGGTCCGGTACCGGGGAGCTGTTTTTT. The chain employs TRBV5-5 and TRBJ2-2; D not certain. The germline V gene encodes CDR1 SGHKS and CDR2 YYEKEE (reference sequence). Between the trimmed V and J ends, which lost 3 bases and 5 bases, there was a span of 11 bases. The CDR3 is 14 residues long.

The V and J genes are TRBV19 and TRBJ2-7; tentatively, D is TRBD1 (6 bases). Trimming removed 6 bases at V and 7 bases at J, with 16 bases between. The CDR3 is made up of 13 amino acids. Germline-derived CDR1 and CDR2 are LNHDA and SQIVND (reference sequence). CDR3 protein: CASSQQGVGEQYF. The CDR3 region has the DNA TGTGCCAGTAGCCAACAGGGAGTTGGGGAGCAGTACTTC.